The present entry profiles one TCR beta chain with its context. Its antigen is as yet unknown. This sample is part of a study of a mutant IDH1 vaccine in newly diagnosed glioma. Overall study: Patients, over weeks 1, 3, 5, 7, 11, 15, 19 and 23, received a total of eight vaccinations. Vaccination was launched 4-6 weeks after radiotherapy alone, or with temozolomide cycles. A roughly 62% male, 37.5% female split and a mean age of 40.4 years characterized treated patients. The earlier regimen, radiotherapy, temozolomide, or both, was most often both.

Trimming took off 6 bases at V and 3 bases at J, with 11 bases between the two ends. The germline gives CDR1 SQVTM, CDR2 ANQGSEA. There are 13 residues in the CDR3. The method was immunoSEQ multiplex PCR; TCRdb's version includes in-frame clones alone and lacks a portion of them. The sample lists under 40,000 clones; around 80% were seen once. Described time point: week 11, during vaccination. One vaccine dose held 300 ug of mutant IDH1 20-mer peptide and came with topical imiquimod. The chain has TRBV29-1 and TRBJ2-2, with D uncertain. Sequenced here: PBMCs, sampled from a glioma patient whose treatment included an IDH1 peptide vaccine. The sequence derives from a man aged 25 to 45 with glioma. The CDR3 spells CSVTFVHTGELFF. DNA of the CDR3: TGCAGCGTGACTTTCGTCCACACCGGGGAGCTGTTTTTT.